The following is a T cell receptor (beta chain) sequence with its context. This entry is derived from a study of blood T cell repertoires in COVID-19. Measured with immunoSEQ multiplex PCR; TCRdb has only the in-frame clones, and not every one. The sample has approximately 200,000 clones; roughly 88% are singletons. CDR1 and CDR2 (germline): LNHNV, YYDKDF (reference sequence). Trimming left V 1 base short and J 4 bases short, with 9 bases between. The CDR3 loop spans 14 amino acids. The V and J genes are TRBV15 and TRBJ2-3, with D uncertain. This receptor was obtained from a man aged 55 to 70 with acute or convalescent COVID-19. Sequenced: peripheral blood. The CDR3: CATSRVYGADTQYF. CDR3 DNA sequence: TGTGCCACCAGCAGAGTCTATGGAGCAGATACGCAGTATTTT.